The 24 T cell receptor beta chains below come from one sample, sequenced in a study of cytomegalovirus exposure and HLA in healthy donors. Profiled with immunoSEQ multiplex PCR; TCRdb holds only in-frame clones, not every one. The sample consists of 150,000 to 170,000 clones, 65% to 90% of them appearing once. Material for sequencing was PBMCs. These TCRs come from a man aged 18 to 35 in good health and CMV-seropositive.

This clone was found once. The rearrangement joins TRBV7-2 to TRBJ2-7; 7 bases align to TRBD1. Germline CDR1 reads SGHTA; CDR2 reads FQGNSA. V trimming: 1 base; J trimming: 2 bases; junction bases outside the gene matches: 2. The CDR3 length is 14 residues. The CDR3 coding sequence is TGTGCCAGCAGCTTAGTTGGGACAGCCTACGAGCAGTACTTC. The encoded protein is CASSLVGTAYEQYF.

The rearrangement joins TRBV7-9 to TRBJ2-5; TRBD2 matches 8 bases. Germline-derived CDR1 and CDR2 are SEHNR and FQNEAQ (reference sequence). This CDR3 has 16 residues. The V and J ends lost 5 bases and 5 bases, in that order; junction bases with no gene match: 13. CDR3 sequence: CASSQLRGAGTETQYF. CDR3 in DNA: TGTGCCAGCAGCCAGCTGCGGGGGGCGGGAACGGAGACCCAGTACTTC.

The gene calls are TRBV27 and TRBJ1-2, with TRBD1 matching over 9 bases. This CDR3 has 15 amino acids. Germline CDR1 and CDR2: MNHEY and SMNVEV (reference sequence). V shed 6 bases, J shed 2 bases, and the junction held 7 bases outside the gene matches. DNA of the CDR3: TGTGCCAGCAGCGCAAGGACAGGGGTCAACTATGGCTACACCTTC. Amino acids: CASSARTGVNYGYTF.

The V call is TRBV5-1, the J call TRBJ1-5; 10 nucleotides match TRBD1. The CDR3 is 14 amino acids. Losses at the gene ends were 3 bases for V and 7 bases for J; bases not matched to a gene: 4. The V gene's germline CDR1 is SGHRS and CDR2 YFSETQ. Here the CDR3 DNA reads TGCGCCAGCAGCTATGGGACAGGGGAACAGCCCCAGCATTTT. It is translated as CASSYGTGEQPQHF. Using reference TRBV5-1 and TRBJ1-5 for the parts outside the CDR3, the full variable domain is KAGVTQTPRYLIKTRGQQVTLSCSPISGHRSVSWYQQTPGQGLQFLFEYFSETQRNKGNFPGRFSGRQFSNSRSEMNVSTLELGDSALYLCASSYGTGEQPQHFGDGTRLSIL.

In DNA form, the CDR3 reads TGCGCCAGCAGCCAAGGGCGGGGTGGATGGGATGAGCAGTTCTTC. Translation: CASSQGRGGWDEQFF. The genes are TRBV4-3 and TRBJ2-1; weak D call: TRBD2 (6 bases). Deletions cut 1 base from V and 8 bases from J, with 15 bases between. The germline CDR1 and CDR2 sequences are LGHNA and YSLEER. The CDR3 has 15 residues.

This chain links TRBV29-1 with TRBJ2-7; 10 bases map to TRBD2. The CDR3 runs to 15 residues. Trimming at V came to 4 bases and at J to 3 bases, leaving 9 bases not matched to a gene. Germline loops: CDR1 SQVTM, CDR2 ANQGSEA. CDR3 nucleotide sequence: TGCAGCGTTGTCGTCTCGGCTAGCGGGAGCTACGAGCAGTACTTC. Amino acid sequence: CSVVVSASGSYEQYF.

This chain connects TRBV7-3 to TRBJ2-1; D remains ambiguous. In germline, CDR1 is SGHTA, CDR2 FQGTGA. Trimming cost V 6 bases and J 0 bases, with 12 bases left between them. The CDR3 covers 15 residues. In DNA, the CDR3 is TGTGCCAGCAGTATCGACTCTAGCTCCTACAATGAGCAGTTCTTC. This sequence encodes CASSIDSSSYNEQFF.

The rearrangement uses TRBV5-1 and TRBJ2-1; no reliable D call. This CDR3 region has 15 residues. V was cut by 0 bases and J by 2 bases, with 9 bases left in between. Germline V gene lookup returns CDR1 SGHRS and CDR2 YFSETQ. The CDR3 sequence is CASSLDSSPYNEQFF. In nucleotides, the CDR3 is TGCGCCAGCAGCTTGGATAGCTCTCCCTACAATGAGCAGTTCTTC.

This chain joins TRBV25-1 and TRBJ2-6; D is uncertain. V lost 7 bases and J 0 bases, leaving 10 bases between the germline ends. This CDR3 region has 15 residues. Per the germline V gene, CDR1 is MGHDK and CDR2 is SYGVNS. The CDR3 bases are TGTGCCAGCACCCCATTCGGCTCTGGGGCCAACGTCCTGACTTTC. Protein sequence: CASTPFGSGANVLTF.

This rearrangement joins TRBV7-2 to TRBJ1-1; D is unresolved. This CDR3 has 12 residues. V lost 4 bases, J lost 8 bases, and 11 bases lay in between. Germline V lookup: CDR1 SGHTA, CDR2 FQGNSA. This CDR3 is CASSSYSSEAFF. The CDR3 DNA reads TGTGCCAGCAGCTCATACAGTTCCGAAGCTTTCTTT.

The chain joins TRBV18 to TRBJ2-7; the match to TRBD2 covers 10 bases. This CDR3 spans 14 amino acids. Trimming cost V 4 bases and J 4 bases; bases outside gene matches: 4. CDR1 and CDR2 from the germline V gene are KGHSH and LQKENI. The CDR3 nucleotides read TGTGCCAGCTCACTCGGACTAGCGGAATACGAGCAGTACTTC. It yields the protein CASSLGLAEYEQYF. Filled out from reference TRBV18 and TRBJ2-7, the complete variable domain reads NAGVMQNPRHLVRRRGQEARLRCSPMKGHSHVYWYRQLPEEGLKFMVYLQKENIIDESGMPKERFSAEFPKEGPSILRIQQVVRGDSAAYFCASSLGLAEYEQYFGPGTRLTVT.

The J gene is TRBJ2-1, the V gene TRBV19; 7 nucleotides align to TRBD2. CDR1 and CDR2 (germline): LNHDA, SQIVND (reference sequence). CDR3 length equals 16 residues. With 5 bases clipped from V and 0 bases from J, the junction kept 7 bases outside the gene matches. The chain's CDR3 is CASSPLGGSSYNEQFF. The CDR3 nucleotides read TGTGCCAGTAGTCCCCTGGGGGGGAGCTCCTACAATGAGCAGTTCTTC.

The chain couples TRBV5-1 to TRBJ1-6; D uncertain. CDR3 length: 17 amino acids. Trimming removed 1 base from V and 7 bases from J, with 18 bases in between. Germline-derived CDR1 and CDR2 are SGHRS and YFSETQ. As DNA, the CDR3 is TGCGCCAGCAGCTTGACCTTTCTGGCAGGAGGCAATTCACCCCTCCACTTT. It specifies CASSLTFLAGGNSPLHF.

DNA of the CDR3: TGTGCCATCAGTGGGAAGGGGACAAAGAACACTGAAGCTTTCTTT. Encoded protein: CAISGKGTKNTEAFF. The chain recombines TRBV10-3 with TRBJ1-1; perhaps TRBD1 as D (6 bases). The CDR3 is 15 amino acids. Looked up from germline, CDR1 is ENHRY and CDR2 is SYGVKD. V lost 4 bases to trimming and J lost 1 base, with 13 bases between them.

For the CDR3, the DNA is TGTGCCAGCAGCACGGACAGGGGTGGTTTTTATGGCTACACCTTC. Its translation is CASSTDRGGFYGYTF. The rearrangement joins TRBV5-8 to TRBJ1-2, with 9 nucleotides matching TRBD1. The CDR3 is made up of 15 amino acids. CDR1 and CDR2 from the germline V gene are SGHTS and YDEGEE. The V and J ends lost 4 bases and 5 bases, in that order; junction bases with no gene match: 9.

In this sample, this clone turned up a few times. The V and J genes are TRBV30 and TRBJ2-7; D ambiguous. V lost 0 bases, J lost 7 bases, and 7 bases lay in between. The CDR3 is made up of 11 amino acids. Looked up from germline, CDR1 is GTSNPN and CDR2 is SVGIG (reference sequence). The CDR3 protein is CAWSVVSEQYF. Written as DNA, the CDR3 is TGTGCCTGGAGTGTCGTGAGTGAGCAGTACTTC.

The rearrangement joins TRBV4-2 to TRBJ2-7; TRBD2 aligns across 13 bases. Germline V gene data show CDR1 as LGHNA and CDR2 as YNFKEQ. The V segment lost 3 bases and the J segment 6 bases; nucleotides outside the gene matches: 8. This CDR3 region has 16 residues. The CDR3 loop is CASSQGALAGGREQYF. In DNA, the CDR3 is TGTGCCAGCAGCCAGGGTGCACTAGCGGGAGGGCGCGAGCAGTACTTC.

The J gene is TRBJ2-1, the V gene TRBV5-1; D ambiguous. CDR3 length: 15 amino acids. Germline CDR1 is SGHRS and CDR2 is YFSETQ. Trimming shortened V by 1 base and J by 0 bases, and 8 bases separated the two germline ends. DNA of the CDR3: TGCGCCAGCAGCTTGACGGGTGGCTCCTACAATGAGCAGTTCTTC. Its translation is CASSLTGGSYNEQFF.

This chain uses TRBV27 with TRBJ2-7; TRBD1 agrees at 10 bases. V lost 6 bases, J lost 7 bases, and 9 bases stayed unmatched. Germline-derived CDR1 and CDR2 are MNHEY and SMNVEV (reference sequence). This CDR3 contains 14 residues. The CDR3 protein is CASRTGTGVGEQYF. As DNA, the CDR3 is TGTGCCAGCAGGACCGGGACAGGGGTGGGTGAGCAGTACTTC.

The CDR3 DNA reads as TGTGCCAGCAGTTACACGACAGGGACTGGAAACACCATATATTTT. It specifies CASSYTTGTGNTIYF. The gene calls are TRBV6-5 and TRBJ1-3, with 7 bases lining up with TRBD1. CDR1 is MNHEY, CDR2 SVGAGI, per germline. The CDR3 sequence is 15 residues long. V shed 2 bases, J shed 2 bases, and the junction held 3 bases outside the gene matches.

A note on this clone: This same CDR3 is encoded by further DNA sequences in the sample. The V and J genes are TRBV11-3 and TRBJ2-7; tentative D call: TRBD2 (6 bases). Deletions cut 5 bases from V and 1 base from J, with 9 bases between. The germline gives CDR1 SGHNT, CDR2 YENEEA. This CDR3 contains 13 residues. In nucleotides, the CDR3 is TGTGCCAGCAGCCGGCGGGGTTCCTACGAGCAGTACTTC. Translating it yields CASSRRGSYEQYF.

The chain employs TRBV27 and TRBJ2-7, with D tentatively TRBD1 (6 bases). The length of the CDR3 is 19 residues. CDR1 and CDR2 (germline): MNHEY, SMNVEV (reference sequence). Trimming stripped 5 bases from V and 1 base from J, with 27 bases between. CDR3 bases: TGTGCCAGCAGTCTAACAGGGAAAGAACGGAACCTACGATCCTACGAGCAGTACTTC. Amino acids: CASSLTGKERNLRSYEQYF.

The rearrangement links TRBV5-6 to TRBJ1-1, with 10 positions matching TRBD1. J lost 1 base, V lost 6 bases, and 9 bases had no gene match. The CDR3 sequence is 16 residues long. CDR1 is SGHDT, CDR2 YYEEEE, per germline. CDR3 residues: CASNARQGARNTEAFF. CDR3 coding DNA: TGTGCCAGCAACGCAAGACAGGGGGCGAGGAACACTGAAGCTTTCTTT.

The chain employs TRBV10-2 and TRBJ2-2; 9 bases fit TRBD2. In germline, CDR1 is WSHSY, CDR2 SAAADI. The CDR3 is 14 amino acids. The V and J ends lost 9 bases and 4 bases, in that order; junction bases with no gene match: 6. Written as DNA, the CDR3 is TGCGCCAGTCTCTTTAGCGGGAGCACCGGGGAGCTGTTTTTT. Its protein product is CASLFSGSTGELFF.